These T cell receptor beta chains were read from a single sample in a study of a mutant IDH1 vaccine in newly diagnosed glioma. No cognate antigen is known for these TCRs. Produced via immunoSEQ multiplex PCR; TCRdb's table is partial and in-frame only. The sample has 45,000 to 60,000 clones, approximately 78% seen once. Sequences were derived from PBMCs, sampled from a glioma patient whose treatment included an IDH1 peptide vaccine. The source is a man aged 45-60 years with glioma. Each CDR3 is given with its conserved first and last residue. The order of the fields is clone size, J gene, V gene, D gene, CDR3 DNA, CDR3 protein. The D gene is left open where the match is weak. Not all rows give a size; the values are once, few, many and, for expanded clones, a class.

- TRBJ2-5 TRBV7-9 - TGTGCCAGCAGCTTAATTACCCAAGAGACCCAGTACTTC CASSLITQETQYF
- TRBJ2-1 TRBV19 - TGTGCCAGTAGTATGAGACGGGACAATGAGCAGTTCTTC CASSMRRDNEQFF
once TRBJ2-1 TRBV6-5 - TGTGCCAGCAGTTACTCGGTCTACAGGGTGAGGAATGAGCAGTTCTTC CASSYSVYRVRNEQFF
few TRBJ1-1 TRBV28 TRBD1 TGTGCCAGCAGCCCTACAGGGGTTGGGGAAGCTTTCTTT CASSPTGVGEAFF
- TRBJ1-4 TRBV5-4 - TGTGCCAGCAGCCGCGGCACAGACGAAAATGAAAAACTGTTTTTT CASSRGTDENEKLFF
- TRBJ1-2 TRBV30 - TGTGCCTGGAGTGTACGGCAAGGCTACACCTTC CAWSVRQGYTF
- TRBJ1-1 TRBV2 TRBD1 TGTGCCAGCAGGCTGGGACAGGCGAACACTGAAGCTTTCTTT CASRLGQANTEAFF
few TRBJ2-5 TRBV25-1 - TGTGCCAGCAGTTCACTAGAGGCGGGGCCCCAGTACTTC CASSSLEAGPQYF
- TRBJ1-5 TRBV6-5 - TGTGCCAGCAGTTACTCCCGCAATCAGCCCCAGCATTTT CASSYSRNQPQHF
- TRBJ2-7 TRBV5-4 - TGTGCCAGCAGCTCAGGACTGTACGCCTACGAGCAGTACTTC CASSSGLYAYEQYF
- TRBJ2-5 TRBV7-6 TRBD2 TGTGCCAGCAGCTTAGACTGGCGGGGGGTTCAAGAGACCCAGTACTTC CASSLDWRGVQETQYF
few TRBJ1-2 TRBV19 - TGTGCCAGTAGTATTGGCAGGGGAATGACATACTATGGCTACACCTTC CASSIGRGMTYYGYTF
- TRBJ2-3 TRBV7-9 TRBD2 TGTGCCAGCAGGACCACTAGCGTAGATACGCAGTATTTT CASRTTSVDTQYF
- TRBJ1-5 TRBV7-2 - TGTGCCAGCAGCCCCCGGGCTTCACCTAATCAGCCCCAGCATTTT CASSPRASPNQPQHF
- TRBJ1-1 TRBV10-3 - TGTGCCATCAGTGAGTCGGGCAGTCTGAACACTGAAGCTTTCTTT CAISESGSLNTEAFF
- TRBJ1-2 TRBV28 - TGTGCCAGCAGTTTGAGAAGGACCGGCTACACCTTC CASSLRRTGYTF
- TRBJ1-5 TRBV2 TRBD1 TGTGCCAGCAGTGGACAGGGAGGCCATCAGCCCCAGCATTTT CASSGQGGHQPQHF
- TRBJ2-7 TRBV27 - TGTGCCAGCAGTATCTATTCGACAGGAGACGAGCAGTACTTC CASSIYSTGDEQYF
- TRBJ2-3 TRBV4-3 TRBD2 TGCGCCAGCAGCCAAGGGGGGGGGCAGTATTTT CASSQGGGQYF
- TRBJ2-1 TRBV15 - TGTGCCACCAGCAGTCTCCAACTGGCCTACAATGAGCAGTTCTTC CATSSLQLAYNEQFF
few TRBJ1-2 TRBV6-4 TRBD1 TGTGCCAGCCGTCCCAGCCCAGGGGGTATAACTACCTATGGCTACACCTTC CASRPSPGGITTYGYTF
- TRBJ1-5 TRBV2 TRBD1 TGTGCCAGCAGTGAAGGGACAGGTCGCAATCAGCCCCAGCATTTT CASSEGTGRNQPQHF
- TRBJ1-1 TRBV29-1 - TGCAGCGTTGACGGGCGAGAGAACACTGAAGCTTTCTTT CSVDGRENTEAFF
- TRBJ1-4 TRBV2 TRBD1 TGTGCCAGCAGCTCCGGGACAGGTGGTGAAAAACTGTTTTTT CASSSGTGGEKLFF
- TRBJ2-7 TRBV27 - TGTGCCAGCAGTCCTTTTCTGGGATCCTCCTACGAGCAGTACTTC CASSPFLGSSYEQYF